These 18 T cell receptor beta chains originate from one sample sequenced in a study of blood T cell repertoires in COVID-19. Libraries were prepared by immunoSEQ multiplex PCR; TCRdb keeps only in-frame clonotypes and omits some of them. The table has about 200,000 clones, approximately 87% seen once. The sequenced sample consisted of peripheral blood. The origin of the receptors is a woman in her sixties or seventies with acute or convalescent COVID-19.

V is TRBV5-6 and J is TRBJ1-2; weak D call: TRBD1 (6 bases). Trimming left V 0 bases short and J 3 bases short, with 15 bases between. CDR1 and CDR2 (germline): SGHDT, YYEEEE. CDR3 length: 16 amino acids. CDR3 bases: TGTGCCAGCAGCTTGGTCGGTTCAGAGGGGGACTATGGCTACACCTTC. It specifies CASSLVGSEGDYGYTF.

This chain uses TRBV10-3 with TRBJ2-1, with 9 bases lining up with TRBD2. The CDR3 has 14 amino acids. CDR1 and CDR2 (germline): ENHRY, SYGVKD. The V segment lost 5 bases and the J segment 6 bases; nucleotides outside the gene matches: 5. The CDR3 sequence is CAISMAGGGNEQFF. In nucleotides, the CDR3 is TGTGCCATCAGTATGGCGGGGGGGGGCAATGAGCAGTTCTTC.

V is TRBV18 and J is TRBJ2-6; D not resolved. Germline CDR1 reads KGHSH; CDR2 reads LQKENI. V lost 1 base and J 1 base, leaving 5 bases between the germline ends. This CDR3 has 15 amino acids. CDR3 sequence reads: CASSPRDSGANVLTF. The CDR3 nucleotides read TGTGCCAGCTCACCACGAGATTCTGGGGCCAACGTCCTGACTTTC.

This rearrangement joins TRBV9 to TRBJ2-2; 11 positions match TRBD2. Germline loops: CDR1 SGDLS, CDR2 YYNGEE. The CDR3 contains 20 residues. Trimming at V came to 0 bases and at J to 0 bases, leaving 10 bases not matched to a gene. The CDR3 spells CASSVARLAGGLANTGELFF. CDR3 DNA sequence: TGTGCCAGCAGCGTAGCTCGGCTAGCGGGAGGCCTCGCGAACACCGGGGAGCTGTTTTTT.

J is TRBJ1-2 and V is TRBV3-1 (or the pseudogene TRBV3-2); TRBD1 aligns across 7 bases. The junction had 11 bases not matched to a gene; V was cut back by 0 bases and J by 10 bases. There are 15 residues in the CDR3. CDR1 is LGHDT, CDR2 YNNKEL, per germline (reference sequence). The CDR3 DNA reads as TGTGCCAGCAGCCAAGATCCGGGACAGTGGAGTGACTACACCTTC. Protein sequence: CASSQDPGQWSDYTF.

This chain joins TRBV5-4 and TRBJ1-2; D may be TRBD1 (6 bases). CDR3 length: 13 amino acids. Germline-derived CDR1 and CDR2 are SGHNT and YYREEE (reference sequence). Trimming stripped 2 bases from V and 2 bases from J, with 7 bases between. The CDR3: CASSFDRNYGYTF. The CDR3 DNA sequence: TGTGCCAGCAGCTTCGACAGGAACTATGGCTACACCTTC.

This rearrangement joins TRBV3-1 (or the pseudogene TRBV3-2) to TRBJ2-1; D gene unclear. Per the germline V gene, CDR1 is LGHDT and CDR2 is YNNKEL (reference sequence). The CDR3 is 12 residues long. The V gene lost 3 bases and the J gene lost 7 bases, with 7 bases spanning the gap. The CDR3 nucleotides read TGTGCCAGCAGCCATGGGCAGAATGAGCAGTTCTTC. Its translation is CASSHGQNEQFF.

The gene calls are TRBV15 and TRBJ1-5, with D perhaps TRBD1 (6 bases). CDR3 length: 16 amino acids. Germline loops: CDR1 LNHNV, CDR2 YYDKDF (reference sequence). The V gene lost 0 bases and the J gene lost 5 bases, with 14 bases spanning the gap. CDR3 coding DNA: TGTGCCACCAGCAGAGATTGGGGGGGGGCTGATCAGCCCCAGCATTTT. As protein: CATSRDWGGADQPQHF.

The chain combines TRBV29-1 with TRBJ1-4; D ambiguous. The CDR3 length is 13 residues. The germline V gene has CDR1 SQVTM and CDR2 ANQGSEA. With 4 bases removed from V and 5 bases from J, the gap between germline ends came to 11 bases. In DNA form, the CDR3 reads TGCAGCGTTGGGGGAGTTCAAAATGAAAAACTGTTTTTT. Residues: CSVGGVQNEKLFF.

About this clone itself: The identical CDR3 is also encoded by other nucleotide sequences in the sample. V usage is TRBV5-1 and J usage is TRBJ2-7, with 7 bases identical to TRBD2. The germline gives CDR1 SGHRS, CDR2 YFSETQ. J gave up 0 bases and V 4 bases, and 4 bases lay outside the gene matches. This CDR3 is 14 amino acids long. CDR3 region: CASSGGGRSYEQYF. The CDR3 region has the DNA TGCGCCAGCAGCGGCGGGGGACGCTCCTACGAGCAGTACTTC.

The CDR3 reads CASSLGLSSGANVLTF. CDR3 bases: TGTGCCAGCAGCTTGGGACTTAGCTCTGGGGCCAACGTCCTGACTTTC. This rearrangement joins TRBV5-8 to TRBJ2-6, with unresolved D. Germline V lookup: CDR1 SGHTS, CDR2 YDEGEE. V was cut by 0 bases and J by 0 bases, with 7 bases left in between. This CDR3 contains 16 residues.

The chain has TRBV5-4 and TRBJ1-2, with D tentatively TRBD1 (5 bases). Germline CDR1 is SGHNT and CDR2 is YYREEE (reference sequence). Trimming pared 9 bases from V and 2 bases from J, leaving 14 bases between. The CDR3 totals 13 residues. In DNA, the CDR3 is TGTGCCACCCAGGGCAGATCGAACTATGGCTACACCTTC. Translated, it gives CATQGRSNYGYTF.

V gene TRBV6-2 or TRBV6-3 combines with J gene TRBJ1-6, with D perhaps matching TRBD1 (6 bases). Germline lookup yields CDR1 MNHEY and CDR2 SVGEGT. V shed 6 bases and J shed 11 bases, with 11 bases lying between them. This CDR3 region has 12 residues. The CDR3 protein is CASSKDRTPLHF. The CDR3, as DNA: TGTGCCAGCAGCAAAGACAGGACACCCCTCCACTTT.

This chain connects TRBV5-4 to TRBJ2-3; 7 bases agree with TRBD1. There are 15 residues in the CDR3. The V and J ends lost 5 bases and 3 bases, in that order; junction bases with no gene match: 9. CDR1 and CDR2 from the germline V gene are SGHNT and YYREEE (reference sequence). In nucleotides, the CDR3 is TGTGCCAGCAGACCAACCGGGACAGTAACAGATACGCAGTATTTT. Translating gives CASRPTGTVTDTQYF.

This chain joins TRBV5-1 and TRBJ1-2, with no clear D. Germline loops: CDR1 SGHRS, CDR2 YFSETQ. The CDR3 is 14 residues long. Trimming stripped 1 base from V and 2 bases from J, with 9 bases between. CDR3 nucleotide sequence: TGCGCCAGCAGCTTGTCAGGCACGAACTATGGCTACACCTTC. Amino acids: CASSLSGTNYGYTF.

The chain employs TRBV7-2 and TRBJ1-6; tentative D call: TRBD1 (5 bases). The germline CDR1 and CDR2 sequences are SGHTA and FQGNSA. The CDR3 length is 14 residues. Trimming took 6 bases from V and 7 from J, leaving 13 bases between them. In DNA form, the CDR3 reads TGTGCCAGCAGATCGGCAGGGCAAAATTCACCCCTCCACTTT. Protein product: CASRSAGQNSPLHF.

The gene calls are TRBV28 and TRBJ1-3, with 7 positions matching TRBD1. The trim removed 3 bases at V and 2 bases at J, leaving 7 bases unmatched. The CDR3 loop spans 16 amino acids. Per the germline V gene, CDR1 is MDHEN and CDR2 is SYDVKM. The DNA for the CDR3 is TGTGCCAGCAGTTTCCCCGGGACAGACCCTGGAAACACCATATATTTT. Its protein product is CASSFPGTDPGNTIYF.

This chain uses TRBV5-1 with TRBJ1-1; 8 positions match TRBD1. The CDR3 has 13 amino acids. Unmatched junction bases numbered 5, after V lost 3 bases and J lost 7 bases. CDR1 is SGHRS and CDR2 is YFSETQ in the germline V gene. The CDR3 DNA reads as TGCGCCAGCAGCTACTACAGGGGGAGTGAAGCTTTCTTT. Translating gives CASSYYRGSEAFF.